This entry lists 6 T cell receptor beta chains sequenced from one sample in a study of early stage breast cancer tumors. The table came from immunoSEQ multiplex PCR; TCRdb's copy has only in-frame clones and leaves some out. Among about 19,000 clones, approximately 82% were seen once, and the ten largest hold under 2%. The sample was blood. The receptors derive from a person aged 65-85 years with breast cancer.

J is TRBJ1-1 and V is TRBV19; D gene ambiguous. V was shortened by 6 bases and J by 3 bases, with 14 bases between the two germline ends. The CDR3 is 14 amino acids. In germline, CDR1 is LNHDA, CDR2 SQIVND (reference sequence). CDR3 nucleotide sequence: TGTGCCAGTAGGGCTGACACGTACGACACTGAAGCTTTCTTT. This gives the protein CASRADTYDTEAFF.

The J gene is TRBJ2-3, the V gene TRBV7-2; D perhaps matches TRBD2 (6 bases). The CDR3 has 15 amino acids. Between the trimmed V and J ends, which lost 0 bases and 2 bases, there was a span of 9 bases. In germline, CDR1 is SGHTA, CDR2 FQGNSA. The CDR3: CASSLAAGFTDTQYF. The CDR3 coding sequence is TGTGCCAGCAGCTTAGCGGCGGGGTTCACAGATACGCAGTATTTT.

This chain joins TRBV18 and TRBJ2-5; 7 bases line up with TRBD1. The germline CDR1 and CDR2 sequences are KGHSH and LQKENI. CDR3 size: 14 residues. With V trimmed by 4 bases and J by 4 bases, 6 bases remained unmatched. The CDR3 sequence is CASSLGTASETQYF. The CDR3 DNA reads as TGTGCCAGCTCACTCGGGACAGCCTCAGAGACCCAGTACTTC.

V and J are TRBV27 and TRBJ1-2; 7 positions agree with TRBD1. This CDR3 has 14 amino acids. The germline V gene encodes CDR1 MNHEY and CDR2 SMNVEV (reference sequence). V was clipped by 2 bases and J by 8 bases; unmatched bases: 8. The CDR3 loop is CASSLTGAPLGYTF. The CDR3 DNA reads as TGTGCCAGCAGTTTAACAGGGGCCCCGCTAGGCTACACCTTC.

The V call is TRBV7-8, the J call TRBJ1-1, with TRBD1 identical over 7 bases. Trimming cost V 5 bases and J 1 base; bases outside gene matches: 7. Germline V CDR1 and CDR2: SGHVS, FQNEAQ. This CDR3 has 15 residues. The CDR3 region has the DNA TGTGCCAGCAGCCCCGGCAGGGGGACGAACACTGAAGCTTTCTTT. Protein sequence: CASSPGRGTNTEAFF.

The genes are TRBV5-4 and TRBJ2-7, with D perhaps TRBD1 (6 bases). V was clipped by 4 bases and J by 3 bases, with 11 bases between them. Germline CDR1 reads SGHNT; CDR2 reads YYREEE (reference sequence). CDR3 length: 13 amino acids. The CDR3 protein is CASSETGVYEQYF. The CDR3 DNA reads TGTGCCAGCAGCGAGACAGGTGTCTACGAGCAGTACTTC.